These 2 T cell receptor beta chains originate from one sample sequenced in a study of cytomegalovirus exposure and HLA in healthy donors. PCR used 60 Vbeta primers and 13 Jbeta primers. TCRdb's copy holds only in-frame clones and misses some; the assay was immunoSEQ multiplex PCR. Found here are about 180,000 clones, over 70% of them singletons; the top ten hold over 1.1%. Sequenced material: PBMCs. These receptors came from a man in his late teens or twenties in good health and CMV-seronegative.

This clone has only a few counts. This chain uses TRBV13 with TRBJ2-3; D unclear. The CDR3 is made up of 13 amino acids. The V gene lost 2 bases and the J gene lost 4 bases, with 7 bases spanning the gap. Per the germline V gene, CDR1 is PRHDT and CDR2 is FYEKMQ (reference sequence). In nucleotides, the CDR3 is TGTGCCAGCAGCTTACAAGCGCCAGATACGCAGTATTTT. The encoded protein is CASSLQAPDTQYF.

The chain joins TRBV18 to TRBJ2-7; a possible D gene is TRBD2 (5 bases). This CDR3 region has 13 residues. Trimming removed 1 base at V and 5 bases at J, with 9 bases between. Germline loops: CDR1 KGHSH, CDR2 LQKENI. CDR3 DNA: TGTGCCAGCTCACCACGGGCCGGGGACGAGCAGTACTTC. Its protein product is CASSPRAGDEQYF. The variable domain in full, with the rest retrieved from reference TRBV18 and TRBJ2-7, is NAGVMQNPRHLVRRRGQEARLRCSPMKGHSHVYWYRQLPEEGLKFMVYLQKENIIDESGMPKERFSAEFPKEGPSILRIQQVVRGDSAAYFCASSPRAGDEQYFGPGTRLTVT.